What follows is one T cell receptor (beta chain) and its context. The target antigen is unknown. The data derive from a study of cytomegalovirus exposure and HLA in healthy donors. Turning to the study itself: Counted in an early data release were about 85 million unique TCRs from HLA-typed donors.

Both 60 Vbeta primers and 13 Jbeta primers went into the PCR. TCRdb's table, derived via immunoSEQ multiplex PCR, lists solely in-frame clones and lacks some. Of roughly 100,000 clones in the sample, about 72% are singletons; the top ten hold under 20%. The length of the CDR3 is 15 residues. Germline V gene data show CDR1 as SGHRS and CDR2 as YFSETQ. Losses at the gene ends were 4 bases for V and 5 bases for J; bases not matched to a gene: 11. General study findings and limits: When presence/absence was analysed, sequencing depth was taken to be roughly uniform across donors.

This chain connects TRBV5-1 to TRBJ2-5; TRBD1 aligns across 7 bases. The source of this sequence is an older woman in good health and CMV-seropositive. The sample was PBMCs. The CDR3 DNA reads TGCGCCAGCAGCCGGCTTGAGGGGGCACGGGAGACCCAGTACTTC. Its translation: CASSRLEGARETQYF.